The 9 T cell receptor beta chains below were found in one sample sequenced in a study of shared clonotypes between healthy human individuals. The method was immunoSEQ multiplex PCR; TCRdb's version includes in-frame clones alone and lacks a portion of them. The sample lists roughly 550,000 clones, over 95% occurring once. CD8 cells classed as naive were CD45RO-negative and positively selected for CCR7, excluding terminally differentiated effector memory CD45RA+ cells. The material sequenced was naive CD8+ T cells sorted from blood. The receptors here all came from a woman in her 30s in good health.

The V gene is TRBV6-1, the J gene TRBJ2-5; D may be TRBD1 or TRBD2 (6 bases each). Germline V gene data show CDR1 as MNHNS and CDR2 as SASEGT. Deletions cut 2 bases from V and 5 bases from J, with 18 bases between. The CDR3 has 16 residues. The CDR3 loop reads CASSELIWGAGETQYF. CDR3 nucleotides: TGTGCCAGCAGTGAACTGATCTGGGGGGCCGGCGAGACCCAGTACTTC.

The rearrangement joins TRBV19 to TRBJ2-2, with 12 bases matching TRBD2. The V and J ends lost 0 bases and 8 bases, in that order; junction bases with no gene match: 10. This CDR3 is 18 amino acids long. Germline CDR1 is LNHDA and CDR2 is SQIVND (reference sequence). The CDR3 nucleotides read TGTGCCAGTAGTATAGAACGAAAATGGACTAGCGGGACAGGGGAGCTGTTTTTT. Its translation is CASSIERKWTSGTGELFF.

This chain links TRBV21-1 with TRBJ1-5. TRBV21-1 is assigned pseudogene status. There are 15 residues in the CDR3. The DNA for the CDR3 is TGTGCCAGCAGCAAAATGTCAGGAGGGTATCAGCCCCAGCATTTT. Encoded protein: CASSKMSGGYQPQHF.

The V gene is TRBV28, the J gene TRBJ1-1; perhaps TRBD1 as D (6 bases). The CDR3 totals 14 residues. The germline V gene has CDR1 MDHEN and CDR2 SYDVKM. Trimming removed 2 bases at V and 1 base at J, with 8 bases between. The CDR3 reads CASSLRTENTEAFF. The CDR3 DNA reads as TGTGCCAGCAGTTTAAGGACAGAGAACACTGAAGCTTTCTTT.

The chain is built from TRBV28 and TRBJ2-3, with 11 bases aligning to TRBD2. CDR1 and CDR2 from the germline V gene are MDHEN and SYDVKM. V gave up 3 bases and J gave up 1 base; unmatched junction bases: 0. This CDR3 contains 15 residues. The CDR3 protein is CASSFSGRGTDTQYF. In DNA, the CDR3 is TGTGCCAGCAGTTTTAGCGGGAGGGGCACAGATACGCAGTATTTT.

The chain joins TRBV27 to TRBJ2-1; 14 bases align to TRBD2. CDR1 and CDR2 (germline): MNHEY, SMNVEV (reference sequence). The V gene end was trimmed by 3 bases and the J gene end by 7 bases; junction bases not matched to a gene: 2. The CDR3 has 15 residues. The DNA for the CDR3 is TGTGCCAGCAGTTTGGGGACTAGCGGGGGAAATGAGCAGTTCTTC. Translating gives CASSLGTSGGNEQFF.

The chain uses TRBV4-1 and TRBJ2-7; TRBD2 might be the D (6 bases). Per the germline V gene, CDR1 is MGHRA and CDR2 is YSYEKL. CDR3 length equals 14 residues. V lost 4 bases to trimming and J lost 1 base, with 11 bases between them. The CDR3 DNA reads TGCGCCAGCAGCCGGGAGCGGGCTTCCTACGAGCAGTACTTC. Residues: CASSRERASYEQYF.

The rearrangement links TRBV6-5 to TRBJ1-1; D remains ambiguous. This CDR3 has 16 residues. The V gene's germline CDR1 is MNHEY and CDR2 SVGAGI. V shed 0 bases and J shed 0 bases, with 11 bases lying between them. The CDR3 loop reads CASSYSRKEMNTEAFF. For the CDR3, the DNA is TGTGCCAGCAGTTACTCGAGAAAGGAAATGAACACTGAAGCTTTCTTT.

This chain uses TRBV27 with TRBJ1-5, with 7 bases matching TRBD1. Germline loops: CDR1 MNHEY, CDR2 SMNVEV (reference sequence). The CDR3 extends over 17 amino acids. Germline trimming cut 1 base from V and 2 bases from J; bases unmatched to any gene: 8. CDR3 in amino acids: CASSLYGQAQGNQPQHF. CDR3 nucleotide sequence: TGTGCCAGCAGTTTATATGGACAGGCCCAGGGCAATCAGCCCCAGCATTTT.